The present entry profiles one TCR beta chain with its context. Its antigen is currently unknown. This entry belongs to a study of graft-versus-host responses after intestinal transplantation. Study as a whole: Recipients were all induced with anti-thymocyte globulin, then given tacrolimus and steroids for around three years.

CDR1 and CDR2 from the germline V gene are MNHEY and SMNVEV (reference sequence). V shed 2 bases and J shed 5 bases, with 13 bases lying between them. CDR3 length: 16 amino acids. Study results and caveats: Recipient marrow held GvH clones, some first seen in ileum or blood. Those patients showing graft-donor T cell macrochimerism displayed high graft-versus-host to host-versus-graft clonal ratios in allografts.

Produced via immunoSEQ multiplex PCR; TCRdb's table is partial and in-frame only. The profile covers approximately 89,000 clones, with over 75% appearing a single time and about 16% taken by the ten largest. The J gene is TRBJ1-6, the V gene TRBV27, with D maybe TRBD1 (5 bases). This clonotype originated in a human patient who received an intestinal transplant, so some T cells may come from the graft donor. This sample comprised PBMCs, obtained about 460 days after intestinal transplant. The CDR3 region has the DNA TGTGCCAGCAGTTTAGGGCAGGGATTGAATAATTCACCCCTCCACTTT. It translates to CASSLGQGLNNSPLHF.